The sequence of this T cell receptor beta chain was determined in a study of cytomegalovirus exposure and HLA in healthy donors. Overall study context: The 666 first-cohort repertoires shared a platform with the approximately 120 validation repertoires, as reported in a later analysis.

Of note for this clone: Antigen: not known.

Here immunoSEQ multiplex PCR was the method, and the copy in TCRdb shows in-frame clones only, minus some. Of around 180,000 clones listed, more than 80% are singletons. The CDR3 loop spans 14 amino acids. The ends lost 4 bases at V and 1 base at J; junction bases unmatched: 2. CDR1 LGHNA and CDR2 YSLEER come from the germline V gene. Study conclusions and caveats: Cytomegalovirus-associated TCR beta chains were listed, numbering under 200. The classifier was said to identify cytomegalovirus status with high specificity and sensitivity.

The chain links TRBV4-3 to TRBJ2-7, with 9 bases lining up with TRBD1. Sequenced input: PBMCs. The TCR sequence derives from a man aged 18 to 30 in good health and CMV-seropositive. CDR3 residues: CASSPGQGSYEQYF. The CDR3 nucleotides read TGCGCCAGCAGCCCGGGACAGGGATCCTACGAGCAGTACTTC.